The T cell receptor (beta chain) described here comes from a study of T-cell memory formation after mild COVID-19 (dated by TCRdb to the early 2020s). Background on the whole study: TCR sequence clusters from the two donors were found to be largely donor specific. T-cell clones expanding and contracting after mild COVID-19 in a couple of donors were tracked by longitudinal TCRalpha and TCRbeta repertoire sequencing. The cohort comprised two young, previously healthy adult volunteers, one female and one male.

This clonotype was recorded at least ten times. Its antigen remains unidentified. No qualities accompany the bases; no much larger clone lies one base away. PBMCs were isolated by Ficoll-Paque density gradient centrifugation. Study-wide conclusions, independent of this receptor: The study covered only two mild cases, and larger cohorts including severe cases with pre-infection samples were considered necessary. Some responding clones were detected in pre-infection memory, which suggested that pre-existing cross-reactive memory T cells had joined the SARS-CoV-2 response. SARS-CoV-2 specificity of the second-wave clones peaking on day 37 was not confirmed. Contracting CD4+ clones were found mainly in CM and EM memory subsets, while CD8+ clones were enriched in EMRA. From day 15 to 85, contracting clones showed balanced CD4/CD8 phenotypes, whereas a second wave of clones that expanded from day 15 to 37 leaned towards CD4+.

In the germline V gene, CDR1 corresponds to SGHRS and CDR2 to YFSETQ. Here V drops 6 bases and J drops 2 bases, and the junction holds 6 bases not matched to any gene. The CDR3 holds 14 amino acids from the cysteine to the phenylalanine. The kept DNA is CDR3 alone, 42 bases in frame from the first base. Sequenced using an Illumina NovaSeq 6000. cDNA libraries for TCRalpha and TCRbeta were prepared by 5'RACE using constant-segment primers, with sample barcodes and unique molecular identifiers added. RNA was extracted from every sample with Trizol reagent. Amplification of the libraries took two PCR steps, and the second step added a second sample barcode plus Illumina TruSeq adapters. Libraries were sequenced on an Illumina NovaSeq with 2 x 150 bp paired-end reads. On the study's bioinformatics: With migec v1.2.7, reads were demultiplexed and then collapsed into UMI-guided consensus sequences. Using mixcr v2.1.11, UMI consensuses were aligned to TRA and TRB V and J templates and then assembled into clonotypes. A clonotype was counted as expanded or contracted only when both edgeR and NoisET called the clonotype significant, with the noise models trained on biological replicates. edgeR calls used a false discovery rate-adjusted p below 0.01 and a log2 fold-change threshold of 1. As an exploratory analysis of dynamics, max-normalized trajectories of the 1000 most abundant clonotypes were examined with PCA combined with hierarchical clustering. Separately sequenced CD4+ and CD8+ repertoires were used to assign a CD4 or CD8 phenotype to each responding clone. TCRdb passed the public sequencing reads through fastp at Q25 and MiXCR, retaining productive beta sequences. Each entry merges the rows of one CDR3 protein and shows their most common DNA and genes. The V and J calls here are based on TCRdb, not the publication. The table for this sample lists 470,000 or so distinct CDR3 sequences; roughly 23% of them were counted only once. The ten largest clonotypes hold under 15% of the sample.

The clonotype was recovered from an adult woman who had mild COVID-19 (a few samples of this study predate the infection). The sample titles of this study are shuffled in the database, so cell type and time point are left out; the donor was told from shared clones. The sequencing sample was made of PBMCs or a T cell subset sorted from them (not recorded which). The chain is encoded by TRBV5-1 joined to TRBJ2-5, and TRBD2 aligns with 8 junction nucleotides. The CDR3 here reads CASNSGTQQETQYF. The DNA sequence is TGCGCCAGCAATAGCGGGACCCAACAAGAGACCCAGTACTTC.